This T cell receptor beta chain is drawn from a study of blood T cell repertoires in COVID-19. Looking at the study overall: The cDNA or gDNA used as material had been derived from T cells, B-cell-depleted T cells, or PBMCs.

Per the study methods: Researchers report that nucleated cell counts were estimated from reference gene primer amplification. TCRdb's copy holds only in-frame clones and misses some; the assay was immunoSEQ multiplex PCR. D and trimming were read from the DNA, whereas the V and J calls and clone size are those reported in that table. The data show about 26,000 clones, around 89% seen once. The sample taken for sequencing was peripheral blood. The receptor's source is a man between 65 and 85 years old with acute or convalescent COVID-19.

The CDR3 nucleotides read TGTGCCAGCAATTTAGGGGGCTCTGGAAACACCATATATTTT. Encoded protein: CASNLGGSGNTIYF. This sequence joins TRBV6-6 and TRBJ1-3; the D gene is possibly TRBD1 (6 bases). The CDR3 covers 14 residues. Trimming left V 7 bases short and J 0 bases short, with 10 bases between. Germline V gene sequence: CDR1 MNHNY, CDR2 SVGAGI (reference sequence).